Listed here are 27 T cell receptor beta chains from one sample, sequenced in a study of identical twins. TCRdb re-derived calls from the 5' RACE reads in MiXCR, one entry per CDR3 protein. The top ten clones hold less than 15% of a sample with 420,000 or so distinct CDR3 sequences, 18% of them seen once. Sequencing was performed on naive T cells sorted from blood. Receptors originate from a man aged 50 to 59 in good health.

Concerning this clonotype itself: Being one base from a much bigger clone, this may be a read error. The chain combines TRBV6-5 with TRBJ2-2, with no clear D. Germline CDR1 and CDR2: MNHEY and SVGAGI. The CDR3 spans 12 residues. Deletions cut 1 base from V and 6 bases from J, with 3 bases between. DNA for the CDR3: TGTGCCAGCAGTTACTGGGCCGGGGAGCTGTTTTTT. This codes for CASSYWAGELFF.

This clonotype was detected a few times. CDR3 in DNA: TGTGCCAGCAGCCCGAACAGGGGAGGTACGCAGTATTTT. This encodes CASSPNRGGTQYF. The chain carries TRBV6-1 and TRBJ2-3; possibly TRBD1 for D (7 bases). Germline V CDR1 and CDR2: MNHNS, SASEGT. This CDR3 region has 13 residues. V lost 6 bases and J lost 8, with 15 bases in between.

CDR3 nucleotides: TGTGCCAGCAGTTCGGGACAGCTCCGCTACGAGCAGTACTTC. Amino acids: CASSSGQLRYEQYF. The V gene is TRBV6-5, the J gene TRBJ2-7; 7 bases align to TRBD1. J gave up 3 bases and V 4 bases, and 6 bases lay outside the gene matches. The germline V gene encodes CDR1 MNHEY and CDR2 SVGAGI. The CDR3 runs to 14 residues.

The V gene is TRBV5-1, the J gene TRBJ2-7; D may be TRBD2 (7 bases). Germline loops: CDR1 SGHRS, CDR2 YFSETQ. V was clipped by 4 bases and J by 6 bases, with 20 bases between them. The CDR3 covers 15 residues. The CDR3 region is CASSVKGGGASEQYF. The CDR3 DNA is TGCGCCAGCAGCGTCAAGGGAGGGGGGGCCTCCGAGCAGTACTTC.

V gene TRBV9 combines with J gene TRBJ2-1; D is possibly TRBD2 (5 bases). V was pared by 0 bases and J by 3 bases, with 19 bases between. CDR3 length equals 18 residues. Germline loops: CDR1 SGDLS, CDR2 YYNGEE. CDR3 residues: CASSVGGGQRFLYNEQFF. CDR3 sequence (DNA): TGTGCCAGCAGCGTAGGAGGCGGGCAGCGCTTCCTCTACAATGAGCAGTTCTTC.

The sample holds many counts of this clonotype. CDR3 bases: TGCAGTGCGAGACACCCAGGGAGGACTGAAGCTTTCTTT. As protein: CSARHPGRTEAFF. This chain links TRBV20-1 with TRBJ1-1; a possible D gene is TRBD1 (5 bases). The CDR3 runs 13 residues. CDR1 is DFQATT and CDR2 is SNEGSKA in the germline V gene (reference sequence). The V and J ends lost 6 bases and 5 bases respectively, with 16 bases between them.

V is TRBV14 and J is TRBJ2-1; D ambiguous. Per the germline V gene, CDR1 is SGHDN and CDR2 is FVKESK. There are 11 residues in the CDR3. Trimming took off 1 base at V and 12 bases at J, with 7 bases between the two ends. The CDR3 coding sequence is TGTGCCAGCAGCCAAGGCCTCAGGCAGTTCTTC. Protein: CASSQGLRQFF. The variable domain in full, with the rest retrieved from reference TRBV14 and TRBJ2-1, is EAGVTQFPSHSVIEKGQTVTLRCDPISGHDNLYWYRRVMGKEIKFLLHFVKESKQDESGMPNNRFLAERTGGTYSTLKVQPAELEDSGVYFCASSQGLRQFFGPGTRLTVL.

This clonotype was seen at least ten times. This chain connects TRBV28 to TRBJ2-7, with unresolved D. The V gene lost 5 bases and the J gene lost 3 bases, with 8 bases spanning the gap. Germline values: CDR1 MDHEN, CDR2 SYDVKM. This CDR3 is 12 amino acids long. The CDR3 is CASSPQIYEQYF. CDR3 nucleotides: TGTGCCAGCAGTCCTCAGATCTACGAGCAGTACTTC.

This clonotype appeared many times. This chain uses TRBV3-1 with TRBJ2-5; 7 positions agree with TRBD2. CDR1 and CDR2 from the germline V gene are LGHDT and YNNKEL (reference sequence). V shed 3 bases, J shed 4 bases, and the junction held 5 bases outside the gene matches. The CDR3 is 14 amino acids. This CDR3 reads CASSQGTTGETQYF. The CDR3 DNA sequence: TGTGCCAGCAGCCAGGGGACTACGGGAGAGACCCAGTACTTC.

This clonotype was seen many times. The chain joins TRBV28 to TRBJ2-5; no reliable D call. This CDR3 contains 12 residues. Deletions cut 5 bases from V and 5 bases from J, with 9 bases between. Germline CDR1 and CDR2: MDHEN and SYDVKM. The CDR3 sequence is CASSPGYETQYF. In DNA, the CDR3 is TGTGCCAGCAGTCCCGGATATGAGACCCAGTACTTC.

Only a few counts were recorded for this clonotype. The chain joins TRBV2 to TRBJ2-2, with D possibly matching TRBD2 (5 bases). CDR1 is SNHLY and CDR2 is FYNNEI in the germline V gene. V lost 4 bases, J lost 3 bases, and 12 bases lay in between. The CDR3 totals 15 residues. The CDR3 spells CASSVRGIDTGELFF. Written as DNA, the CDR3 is TGTGCCAGCAGTGTTCGGGGTATCGACACCGGGGAGCTGTTTTTT.

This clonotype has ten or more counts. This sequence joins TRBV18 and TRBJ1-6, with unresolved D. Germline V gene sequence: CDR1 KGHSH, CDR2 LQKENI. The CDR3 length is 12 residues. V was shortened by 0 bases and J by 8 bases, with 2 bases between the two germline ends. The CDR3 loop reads CASSPPDSPLHF. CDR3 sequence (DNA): TGTGCCAGCTCACCACCTGATTCACCCCTCCACTTT.

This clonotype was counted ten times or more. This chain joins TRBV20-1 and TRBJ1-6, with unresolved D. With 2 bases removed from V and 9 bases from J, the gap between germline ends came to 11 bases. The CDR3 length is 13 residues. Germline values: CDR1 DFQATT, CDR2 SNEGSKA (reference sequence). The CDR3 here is CSARKDSSSPLHF. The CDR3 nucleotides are TGCAGTGCTAGAAAGGACTCCTCTTCACCCCTCCACTTT.

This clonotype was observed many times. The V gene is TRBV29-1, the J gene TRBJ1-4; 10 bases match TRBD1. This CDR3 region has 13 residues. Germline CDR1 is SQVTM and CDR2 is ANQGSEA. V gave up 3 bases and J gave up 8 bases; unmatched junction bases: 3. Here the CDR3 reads CSVEGQGTEKLFF. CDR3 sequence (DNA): TGCAGCGTTGAGGGACAGGGGACCGAAAAACTGTTTTTT. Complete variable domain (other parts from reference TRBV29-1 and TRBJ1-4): SAVISQKPSRDICQRGTSLTIQCQVDSQVTMMFWYRQQPGQSLTLIATANQGSEATYESGFVIDKFPISRPNLTFSTLTVSNMSPEDSSIYLCSVEGQGTEKLFFGSGTQLSVL.

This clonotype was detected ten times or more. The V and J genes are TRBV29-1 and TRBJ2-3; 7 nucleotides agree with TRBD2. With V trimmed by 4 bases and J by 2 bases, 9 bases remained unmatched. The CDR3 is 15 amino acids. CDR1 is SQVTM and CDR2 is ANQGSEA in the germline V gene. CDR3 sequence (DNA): TGCAGCGTTGCCTGGGCTAGCGGCATCACAGATACGCAGTATTTT. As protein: CSVAWASGITDTQYF.

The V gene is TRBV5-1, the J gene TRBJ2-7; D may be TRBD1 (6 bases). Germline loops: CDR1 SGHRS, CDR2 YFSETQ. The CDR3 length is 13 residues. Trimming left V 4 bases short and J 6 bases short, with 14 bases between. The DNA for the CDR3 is TGCGCCAGCAGCCCCGGACAGCCCGGCGAGCAGTACTTC. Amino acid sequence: CASSPGQPGEQYF.

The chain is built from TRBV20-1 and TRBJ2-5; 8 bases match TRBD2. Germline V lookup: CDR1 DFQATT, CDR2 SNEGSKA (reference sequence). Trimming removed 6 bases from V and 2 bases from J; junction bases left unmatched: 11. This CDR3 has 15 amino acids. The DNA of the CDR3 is TGCAGTGCCCCACGGCCCGGGGGGGGACAAGAGACCCAGTACTTC. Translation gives CSAPRPGGGQETQYF.

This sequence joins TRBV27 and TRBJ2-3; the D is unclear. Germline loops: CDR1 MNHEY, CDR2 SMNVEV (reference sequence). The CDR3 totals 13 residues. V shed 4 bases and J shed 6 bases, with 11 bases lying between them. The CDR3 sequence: CASSSPQRDTQYF. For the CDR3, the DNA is TGTGCCAGCAGTTCCCCTCAGAGGGATACGCAGTATTTT.

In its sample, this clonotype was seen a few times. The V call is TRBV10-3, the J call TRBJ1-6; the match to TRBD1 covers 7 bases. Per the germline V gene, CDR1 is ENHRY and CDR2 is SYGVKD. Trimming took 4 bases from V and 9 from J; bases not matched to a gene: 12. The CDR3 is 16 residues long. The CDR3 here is CAISAGTTGTSSPLHF. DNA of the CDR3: TGTGCCATCAGTGCGGGGACGACAGGGACGAGTTCACCCCTCCACTTT.

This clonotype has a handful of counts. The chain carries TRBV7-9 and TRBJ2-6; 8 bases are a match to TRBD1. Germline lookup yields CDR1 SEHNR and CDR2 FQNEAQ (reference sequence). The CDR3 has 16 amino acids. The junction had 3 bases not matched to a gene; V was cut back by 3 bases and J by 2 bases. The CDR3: CASSLTQGAGANVLTF. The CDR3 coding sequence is TGTGCCAGCAGCTTGACACAGGGGGCTGGGGCCAACGTCCTGACTTTC.

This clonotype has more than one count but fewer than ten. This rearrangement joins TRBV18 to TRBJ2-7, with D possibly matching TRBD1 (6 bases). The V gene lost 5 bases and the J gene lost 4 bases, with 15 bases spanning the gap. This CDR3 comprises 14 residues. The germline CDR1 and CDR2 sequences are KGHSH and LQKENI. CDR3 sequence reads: CASSSDRTGYEQYF. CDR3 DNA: TGTGCCAGCTCATCAGATAGAACAGGGTACGAGCAGTACTTC.

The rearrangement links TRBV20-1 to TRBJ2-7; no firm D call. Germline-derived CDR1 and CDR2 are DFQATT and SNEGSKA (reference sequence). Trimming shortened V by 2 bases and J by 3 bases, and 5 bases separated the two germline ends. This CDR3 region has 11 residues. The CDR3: CSARWGYEQYF. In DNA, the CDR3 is TGCAGTGCTAGATGGGGCTACGAGCAGTACTTC.

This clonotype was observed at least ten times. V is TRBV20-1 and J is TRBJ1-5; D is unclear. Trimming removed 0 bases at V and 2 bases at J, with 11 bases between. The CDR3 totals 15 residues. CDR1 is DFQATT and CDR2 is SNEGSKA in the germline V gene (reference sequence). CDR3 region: CSARDLLSRNQPQHF. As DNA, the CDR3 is TGCAGTGCTAGAGATCTCCTGAGCCGCAATCAGCCCCAGCATTTT.

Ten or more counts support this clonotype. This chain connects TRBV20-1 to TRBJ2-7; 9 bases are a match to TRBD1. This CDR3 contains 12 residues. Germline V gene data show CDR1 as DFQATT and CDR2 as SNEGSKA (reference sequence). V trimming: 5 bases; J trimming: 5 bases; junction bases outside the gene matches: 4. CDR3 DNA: TGCAGTGCTTGGACAGGGGTGCACGAGCAGTACTTC. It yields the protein CSAWTGVHEQYF.

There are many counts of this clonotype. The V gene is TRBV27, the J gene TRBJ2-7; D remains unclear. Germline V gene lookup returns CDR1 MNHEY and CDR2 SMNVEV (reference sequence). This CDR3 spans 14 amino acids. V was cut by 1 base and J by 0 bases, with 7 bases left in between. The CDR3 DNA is TGTGCCAGCAGTTTATATAGAAACTCCTACGAGCAGTACTTC. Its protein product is CASSLYRNSYEQYF.

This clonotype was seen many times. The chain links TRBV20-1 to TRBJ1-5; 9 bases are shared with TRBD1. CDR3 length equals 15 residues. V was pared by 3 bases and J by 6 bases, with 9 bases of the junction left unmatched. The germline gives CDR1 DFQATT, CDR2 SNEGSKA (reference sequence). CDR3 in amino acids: CSARRDRARIQPQHF. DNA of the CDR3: TGCAGTGCTAGGCGGGACAGGGCCCGAATTCAGCCCCAGCATTTT.

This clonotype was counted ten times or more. The CDR3 region is CASSQGGFMNEQFF. CDR3 nucleotide sequence: TGTGCCAGCAGCCAAGGTGGCTTTATGAATGAGCAGTTCTTC. The rearrangement links TRBV4-2 to TRBJ2-1; D not resolved. Per germline, CDR1 LGHNA and CDR2 YNFKEQ. V was shortened by 1 base and J by 7 bases, with 11 bases between the two germline ends. This CDR3 has 14 residues.